The T cell receptor (beta chain) described here comes from a study of PD-L1 blockade in urothelial cancer. This clone was seen a single time. Assay: immunoSEQ multiplex PCR; the TCRdb copy retains only in-frame clones and omits some. This table has 70,000 or so clones, under 90% appearing once. Diagnoses among patients were locally advanced or metastatic urothelial carcinoma. V shed 4 bases, J shed 4 bases, and the junction held 7 bases outside the gene matches. This CDR3 spans 15 amino acids. Germline CDR1 and CDR2: SGHTA and FQGNSA. The chain joins TRBV7-2 to TRBJ1-3; 7 bases line up with TRBD1. This TCR was recovered from a man aged 65 to 79 with urothelial cancer. The sample in question was PBMCs, obtained around atezolizumab (anti-PD-L1) treatment. As DNA, the CDR3 is TGTGCCAGCAGCTCCCTGACAGGGAAGGGAAACACCATATATTTT. It encodes CASSSLTGKGNTIYF.